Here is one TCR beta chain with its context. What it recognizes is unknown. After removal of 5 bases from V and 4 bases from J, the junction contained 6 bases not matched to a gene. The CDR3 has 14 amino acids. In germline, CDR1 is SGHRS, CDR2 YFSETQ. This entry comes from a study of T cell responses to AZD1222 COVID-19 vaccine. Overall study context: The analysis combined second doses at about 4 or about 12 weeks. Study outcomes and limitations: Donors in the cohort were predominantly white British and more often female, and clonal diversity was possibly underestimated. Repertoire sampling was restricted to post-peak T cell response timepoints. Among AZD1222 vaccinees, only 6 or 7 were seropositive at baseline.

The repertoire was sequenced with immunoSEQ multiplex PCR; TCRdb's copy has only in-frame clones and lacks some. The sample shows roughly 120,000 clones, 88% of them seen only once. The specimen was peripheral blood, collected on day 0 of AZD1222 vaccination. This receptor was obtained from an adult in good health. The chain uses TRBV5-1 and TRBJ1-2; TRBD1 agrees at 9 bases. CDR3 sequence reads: CASRSGTGPYGYTF. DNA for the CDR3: TGCGCCAGCAGGTCCGGGACAGGGCCCTATGGCTACACCTTC. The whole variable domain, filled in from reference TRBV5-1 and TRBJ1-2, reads KAGVTQTPRYLIKTRGQQVTLSCSPISGHRSVSWYQQTPGQGLQFLFEYFSETQRNKGNFPGRFSGRQFSNSRSEMNVSTLELGDSALYLCASRSGTGPYGYTFGSGTRLTVV.